This entry describes one T cell receptor (beta chain). Its antigen is unidentified. The data belong to a study of CD8 T cells in ankylosing spondylitis. The TCR beta libraries were generated through quantitative 5'-RACE incorporating molecular barcodes. TCRdb re-called the 5' RACE reads through MiXCR, storing one row per CDR3 protein. Here the sample spans about 350,000 distinct CDR3 sequences, 20% being singletons. V was trimmed by 1 base and J by 5 bases, leaving 15 bases between them. The CDR3 is made up of 15 amino acids. Study-wide findings and caveats: Seemingly characteristic of ankylosing spondylitis blood was a TCR beta motif consisting of about 8 highly homologous variants. Peripheral blood samples showed relatively rare disease-linked clones, and these clones were CD8+. Disease-associated clones were reportedly significantly overrepresented in matched ankylosing spondylitis synovial fluid.

Sequencing input: blood, either unsorted or a sorted T cell fraction (not recorded which). The sequence derives from a male donor with ankylosing spondylitis or in good health (not recorded which). This chain connects TRBV12-3 or TRBV12-4 to TRBJ2-7; D is perhaps TRBD2 (5 bases). CDR3 amino acids: CASSLGGSSRHEQYF. The CDR3 DNA sequence: TGTGCCAGCAGTTTAGGAGGGTCATCCCGTCACGAGCAGTACTTC.